The T cell receptor beta chain described here comes from a study of metastatic and nonmetastatic thyroid tumors (dated by TCRdb to the early 2020s). Study-wide context: The researchers compared repertoires between peripheral blood samples and tumor or nodule tissue samples from patients with malignant or benign thyroid disease. General study outcomes and caveats: TCR beta diversity was reported as significantly higher in malignant tumors than in benign nodules, in both blood and tumor samples.

This clone showed up just a few times. Its antigen is unknown. No qualities accompany the bases; no much larger clone lies one base away. Library generation was performed with PCR. Instrument used: Illumina HiSeq 4000. High-throughput sequencing was used to profile the CDR3 region of the TCR beta-chain in every patient. The authors' pipeline ran thus. A classifier to discriminate distant-metastatic papillary thyroid cancer patients was built from CDR3 differences across clinicopathological groups. The Shannon index was used to assess repertoire diversity, and the Morisita-Horn index was used to assess tumor-blood repertoire similarity. The raw public reads went through TCRdb reprocessing: fastp at Q25, MiXCR clone calling, in-frame beta chains kept. The V and J calls and clone size come from TCRdb's table, not from the authors' own analysis. The sample data list some 15,000 clones, and about 25% of these were observed just once. The top ten clones comprise roughly a tenth of the sample.

No patient had received any treatment before thyroid surgery. Using T-cell receptor beta sequencing, the study looked back at clinical samples from patients collected from about 2011 to 2019. Including cysteine and phenylalanine, the CDR3 has 16 amino acids. Of the read, only the CDR3 DNA is kept; its 48 bases are in frame from base 1. Trimming accounts for 0 bases at V and 3 bases at J, while the number of junction bases matched to no gene is 10. From the germline V gene (reference sequence), CDR1 is GTSNPN and CDR2 is SVGIG. Sequencing input: adjacent normal tissue. This receptor chain uses TRBV30 and TRBJ1-1; 7 of the junction bases match TRBD1. This clonotype was sampled from a female donor with papillary thyroid cancer or a benign thyroid nodule (not recorded which). Some clones in this sample may be carry-over from other donors' samples. The DNA sequence is as follows: TGTGCCTGGAGTGTGTTTTCAGGGGGGGCAGACACTGAAGCTTTCTTT. This encodes CAWSVFSGGADTEAFF.